This T cell receptor (beta chain) is from a study of blood T cell repertoires in COVID-19. Germline CDR1 is MGHDK and CDR2 is SYGVNS. V was clipped by 2 bases and J by 2 bases; unmatched bases: 5. The CDR3 runs to 15 residues. Assay used: immunoSEQ multiplex PCR; TCRdb lists only in-frame clones, some missing. The profile shows about 180,000 clones, about 81% of them singletons. Source material: peripheral blood. V is TRBV25-1 and J is TRBJ2-5, with 7 bases matching TRBD2. The sequence came from a woman older than 75 with COVID-19, enrolled during active disease. The CDR3, as DNA: TGTGCCAGCAGTGAAATGATTAGCGGGCAAGAGACCCAGTACTTC. Its translation is CASSEMISGQETQYF.